This T cell receptor beta chain was identified in a study of control samples from healthy donors and cancer patients. J lost 5 bases, V lost 6 bases, and 6 bases had no gene match. Germline V gene sequence: CDR1 LNHDA, CDR2 SQIVND (reference sequence). This CDR3 is built from 14 residues. This clone has just one count. Assay: immunoSEQ multiplex PCR; the TCRdb copy retains only in-frame clones and omits some. The sample yields approximately 86,000 clones, over 75% seen once. The source material was blood. This chain joins TRBV19 and TRBJ1-3; 8 bases match TRBD1. This TCR came from a woman aged 40 to 55 in good health. In DNA, the CDR3 is TGTGCCAGTAGGACCGACAGGGGCCGAAACACCATATATTTT. As protein: CASRTDRGRNTIYF.